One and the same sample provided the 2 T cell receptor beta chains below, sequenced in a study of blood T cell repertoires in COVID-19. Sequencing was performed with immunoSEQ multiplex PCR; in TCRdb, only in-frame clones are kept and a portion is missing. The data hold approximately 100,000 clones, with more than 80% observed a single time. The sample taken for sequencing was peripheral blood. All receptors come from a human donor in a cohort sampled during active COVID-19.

Here the CDR3 DNA reads TGTGCCAGCAGCAGGGGACTAGCGGGGGTCGAAGAGACCCAGTACTTC. It codes for CASSRGLAGVEETQYF. The rearrangement joins TRBV5-5 to TRBJ2-5; TRBD2 agrees at 14 bases. This CDR3 comprises 16 residues. Germline CDR1 is SGHKS and CDR2 is YYEKEE (reference sequence). With 4 bases clipped from V and 3 bases from J, the junction kept 5 bases outside the gene matches.

CDR3 coding DNA: TGTGCCAGCAGCCAAGAGCGAGCCGCAGGTGGCGAGACCCAGTACTTC. Translated: CASSQERAAGGETQYF. The chain couples TRBV3-1 (or the pseudogene TRBV3-2) to TRBJ2-5; D uncertain. The V end lost 0 bases, the J end lost 5 bases, and 16 bases lay between the germline ends. Germline CDR1 LGHDT, CDR2 YNNKEL (reference sequence). The CDR3 runs 16 residues.